This is a list of T cell receptor beta chains from one sample in a study of blood T cell repertoires in COVID-19. Libraries were prepared by immunoSEQ multiplex PCR; TCRdb keeps only in-frame clonotypes and omits some of them. Of under 75,000 clones in the sample, about 90% were seen once. Sequencing was done on a sample of peripheral blood. These receptors were taken from a woman of 80 years or more with active COVID-19. CDR3s leave out the opening cysteine and the closing phenylalanine or tryptophan. A D gene is named only where the DNA matches it firmly.

CDR3 length,V gene,D gene,CDR3 protein
13,TRBV25-1,-,ASRPSQGRGEKLF
12,TRBV5-1,-,ASSEGQSWETQY
11,TRBV18,-,ASSPPSRTEAF
14,TRBV3-1/TRBV3-2,TRBD1,ASSRNRGISADTQY
13,TRBV7-2,-,ASSTTGTPFYGYT
11,TRBV6-5,-,ASSLSSNYGYT
12,TRBV2,-,ASSEQGRSTEAF
15,TRBV9,TRBD2,ASSVGLAGSLQETQY
13,TRBV7-2,TRBD1,ASSLRQGRGQPQH
15,TRBV4-2,TRBD1,ASSPGQYGTGVTEAF
13,TRBV30,-,AWSPGLGLKETQY
13,TRBV11-1,-,ASSLRRGGTDTQY
12,TRBV7-3,TRBD1,ASSVQGQGYEQY
12,TRBV3-1/TRBV3-2,TRBD2,ASSLLGTSGLQF
12,TRBV7-9,-,ASSLTGNSYEQY
13,TRBV2,-,ASSASYRGESPLH
14,TRBV5-1,TRBD2,ASSPGTSGGAGELF
12,TRBV6-2/TRBV6-3,TRBD1,ASSLGTVNTEAF
10,TRBV4-1,-,ASSLYYNEQF
11,TRBV12-3/TRBV12-4,-,ASSRTEFNEQF
15,TRBV4-1,TRBD1,ASSQPRAGTAKPEQY
13,TRBV20-1,TRBD1,SATDRGWGSYEQY
13,TRBV3-1/TRBV3-2,-,ASSQGVGGLYEQY
14,TRBV28,-,ASRRTRGGGNQPQH
13,TRBV27,TRBD2,ASSLGASGGNEQF
15,TRBV15,-,ATSRDITEQGGYEQY
12,TRBV10-2,TRBD1,ASRPTGRNSPLH
14,TRBV5-1,TRBD1,ASSSRTGGTNEKLF
12,TRBV28,TRBD1,ASNPQGAREKLF
10,TRBV13,-,ASSLNSLNQY
13,TRBV7-9,TRBD1,ASSLGTGEGQPQH
18,TRBV13,TRBD2,ASSLGEGGGAPGAKNIQY
11,TRBV30,-,AWFLQGNYGYT
16,TRBV10-2,-,ASSESSVTETRTDTQY
14,TRBV7-2,TRBD2,ASSLGLAGGTDTQY
15,TRBV9,TRBD2,ASSHGTSGGGTDTQY
13,TRBV11-3,TRBD2,ASSFSSGGAYEQF
14,TRBV5-4,-,ASSLGGRGSGNTIY
14,TRBV4-3,TRBD2,ASSQEFSGGRYEQY
12,TRBV28,TRBD2,ASSFNGGMETQY
13,TRBV10-3,-,AISESQVGNQPQH
11,TRBV14,-,ASSHPRNYGYT
11,TRBV9,-,ASSLDGGRQAF
16,TRBV19,TRBD1,ASSIGPGQGRGNTEAF
11,TRBV3-1/TRBV3-2,TRBD2,ASSLAGGYEQY
10,TRBV3-1/TRBV3-2,-,ASSQVRETQY
15,TRBV3-1/TRBV3-2,TRBD2,ASSRETSGGATDTQY